The clone carrying this T cell receptor beta chain was counted only a few times. Authors' methods: Estimation of nucleated cell counts relied on the amplification of reference gene primers. Produced via immunoSEQ multiplex PCR; TCRdb's table is partial and in-frame only. That table furnishes V, J and clone size, whereas the DNA furnished D and trimming. The sample records some 57,000 clones, 80% to 90% being singletons. The entry originates in a study of blood T cell repertoires in COVID-19. Study summary: Samples taken during acute and convalescent COVID-19 were collected in the United States, Italy and Spain. The cDNA or gDNA used as material had been derived from T cells, B-cell-depleted T cells, or PBMCs.

The V end lost 3 bases, the J end lost 0 bases, and 9 bases lay between the germline ends. Germline loops: CDR1 SGHTA, CDR2 FQGTGA. This CDR3 has 15 amino acids. This sequence joins TRBV7-3 and TRBJ1-3; D perhaps matches TRBD1 (5 bases). The sequence came from a man aged 55 to 70 with acute or convalescent COVID-19. The sample taken for sequencing was peripheral blood. The CDR3 protein is CASSLTASSGNTIYF. The DNA of the CDR3 is TGTGCCAGCAGCTTGACAGCAAGCTCTGGAAACACCATATATTTT.